This T cell receptor (beta chain) was profiled in a study of identical twins. CDR1 is MNHEY, CDR2 SVGAGI, per germline. The CDR3 sequence is 14 residues long. Trimming at V came to 4 bases and at J to 4 bases, leaving 4 bases not matched to a gene. The table lists this clonotype with many counts. TCRdb used MiXCR to reprocess the 5' RACE reads, holding one entry per CDR3 protein. The table includes 1.5 million or so distinct CDR3 sequences, roughly 35% detected once. All donors were healthy Caucasians. Sequencing was done on a sample of cord blood. This TCR was recovered from a newborn girl in good health. The V and J genes are TRBV6-5 and TRBJ2-4; 7 bases map to TRBD1. CDR3 bases: TGTGCCAGCAGTTCCGGGGACAGAAAAAACATTCAGTACTTC. The encoded protein is CASSSGDRKNIQYF.